These 15 T cell receptor beta chains were sequenced from one sample in a study of blood T cell repertoires in COVID-19. The assay was immunoSEQ multiplex PCR, and TCRdb's table has in-frame clones only and misses some. The sample contains 150,000 or so clones, roughly 84% of which appear only once. The sequencing sample was made of peripheral blood. These receptors came from a woman between 55 and 75 years old with acute or convalescent COVID-19.

The J gene is TRBJ1-2, the V gene TRBV7-9; weak D call: TRBD1 (6 bases). The V end was cut by 5 bases, the J end by 7 bases, with 17 bases between. This CDR3 has 14 residues. Germline V gene data show CDR1 as SEHNR and CDR2 as FQNEAQ (reference sequence). The CDR3 here is CASSPLTGNLGYTF. The CDR3 bases are TGTGCCAGCAGCCCCCTAACAGGGAATCTTGGCTACACCTTC.

This CDR3 reads CASSRGSTAYEQYF. CDR3 sequence (DNA): TGTGCCAGCAGCCGGGGGTCCACCGCCTACGAGCAGTACTTC. The J gene is TRBJ2-7, the V gene TRBV7-6, with TRBD2 as a possible D gene (6 bases). The V end was cut by 5 bases, the J end by 2 bases, with 13 bases between. From germline, CDR1 is SGHVS and CDR2 FNYEAQ. There are 14 residues in the CDR3.

The CDR3 loop reads CASSPAGGGTDTQYF. The CDR3 DNA sequence: TGCGCCAGCAGTCCAGCGGGGGGAGGCACAGATACGCAGTATTTT. The gene calls are TRBV10-1 and TRBJ2-3, with 9 bases aligning to TRBD2. CDR1 and CDR2 (germline): WNHNN, SYGVQD (reference sequence). The CDR3 consists of 15 residues. J was trimmed by 1 base and V by 5 bases; bases with no gene match: 4.

This chain joins TRBV5-1 and TRBJ2-7; 8 nucleotides agree with TRBD2. CDR1 is SGHRS and CDR2 is YFSETQ in the germline V gene. CDR3 length: 15 amino acids. The V and J ends lost 0 bases and 2 bases, in that order; junction bases with no gene match: 4. CDR3: CASSLAVAGPYEQYF. The CDR3 DNA reads TGCGCCAGCAGCTTGGCGGTAGCGGGGCCCTACGAGCAGTACTTC.

The chain links TRBV5-1 to TRBJ2-6; no definite D call. This CDR3 region has 18 residues. Germline V gene sequence: CDR1 SGHRS, CDR2 YFSETQ. With 6 bases removed from V and 1 base from J, the gap between germline ends came to 20 bases. CDR3 nucleotides: TGCGCCAGCAATTTCGAGGCGCCCTTAAAATCTGGGGCCAACGTCCTGACTTTC. Amino acid sequence: CASNFEAPLKSGANVLTF.

This chain connects TRBV9 to TRBJ2-1, with D possibly being TRBD2 (6 bases). CDR3 size: 12 residues. V lost 0 bases to trimming and J lost 12 bases, with 10 bases between them. Germline CDR1 reads SGDLS; CDR2 reads YYNGEE. This chain's CDR3 is CASSVVLTRQFF. The CDR3 region has the DNA TGTGCCAGCAGCGTAGTATTGACTAGGCAGTTCTTC.

This clone has just one count. The rearrangement links TRBV4-1 to TRBJ2-1; 7 bases align to TRBD1. The CDR3 is made up of 17 amino acids. CDR1 is MGHRA, CDR2 YSYEKL, per germline. The V gene end was trimmed by 1 base and the J gene end by 2 bases; junction bases not matched to a gene: 8. The CDR3 sequence is CASSQALRQGPYNEQFF. CDR3 DNA: TGCGCCAGCAGCCAAGCTCTCCGACAGGGCCCCTACAATGAGCAGTTCTTC.

This chain uses TRBV20-1 with TRBJ1-2; D gene uncertain. The germline V and J ends were trimmed by 7 bases and 6 bases, with 9 bases remaining between them. CDR1 is DFQATT and CDR2 is SNEGSKA in the germline V gene (reference sequence). The CDR3 totals 10 residues. CDR3 residues: CSVLLDGYTF. CDR3 nucleotide sequence: TGCAGTGTTCTTCTTGATGGCTACACCTTC.

V is TRBV2 and J is TRBJ1-1, with 7 bases fitting TRBD1. The CDR3 contains 14 residues. Germline values: CDR1 SNHLY, CDR2 FYNNEI. The V segment lost 4 bases and the J segment 4 bases; nucleotides outside the gene matches: 6. Here the CDR3 DNA reads TGTGCCAGCAGTGCCGGGACAGCGATCACTGAAGCTTTCTTT. This codes for CASSAGTAITEAFF.

The chain recombines TRBV6-6 with TRBJ1-5; D uncertain. V shed 3 bases and J shed 7 bases, with 13 bases lying between them. This CDR3 is built from 14 residues. Germline V gene lookup returns CDR1 MNHNY and CDR2 SVGAGI (reference sequence). DNA of the CDR3: TGTGCCAGCAGTTATGGGCAGGATGAACAGCCCCAGCATTTT. This codes for CASSYGQDEQPQHF.

The chain carries TRBV7-8 and TRBJ1-1; D remains ambiguous. V was clipped by 1 base and J by 1 base, with 7 bases between them. This CDR3 is 14 amino acids long. CDR1 SGHVS and CDR2 FQNEAQ come from the germline V gene. CDR3 loop: CASSLGTGNTEAFF. The DNA for the CDR3 is TGTGCCAGCAGCTTAGGTACGGGGAACACTGAAGCTTTCTTT. Using reference TRBV7-8 and TRBJ1-1 for the parts outside the CDR3, the full variable domain is GAGVSQSPRYKVAKRGQDVALRCDPISGHVSLFWYQQALGQGPEFLTYFQNEAQLDKSGLPSDRFFAERPEGSVSTLKIQRTQQEDSAVYLCASSLGTGNTEAFFGQGTRLTVV.

A word on this clone: At the DNA level, this CDR3 is encoded by other sequences in the same sample as well. V and J are TRBV9 and TRBJ2-2; possible D gene TRBD1, 6 bases. V was trimmed by 0 bases and J by 4 bases, leaving 7 bases between them. The CDR3 consists of 14 residues. Per the germline V gene, CDR1 is SGDLS and CDR2 is YYNGEE. The CDR3 region has the DNA TGTGCCAGCAGCGTAGGAGGGGGCACCGGGGAGCTGTTTTTT. Translating it yields CASSVGGGTGELFF.

The CDR3 DNA follows: TGTGCCAGCAGCATCACCACGGACGAGCAGTACTTC. Translating gives CASSITTDEQYF. The chain employs TRBV28 and TRBJ2-7; no reliable D call. The CDR3 consists of 12 residues. V lost 6 bases and J 5 bases, leaving 11 bases between the germline ends. Germline assignment: CDR1 MDHEN and CDR2 SYDVKM.

This chain uses TRBV30 with TRBJ2-3; D perhaps matches TRBD2 (7 bases). V shed 0 bases and J shed 4 bases, with 14 bases lying between them. Germline CDR1 is GTSNPN and CDR2 is SVGIG (reference sequence). There are 15 residues in the CDR3. For the CDR3, the DNA is TGTGCCTGGAGTGTCGTGGGGGGGCCATCAGATACGCAGTATTTT. This codes for CAWSVVGGPSDTQYF.

This clone appeared a single time. V is TRBV15 and J is TRBJ1-5, with a tentative D call TRBD1 (6 bases). The V end was cut by 3 bases, the J end by 4 bases, with 13 bases between. This CDR3 has 15 amino acids. CDR1 is LNHNV and CDR2 is YYDKDF in the germline V gene (reference sequence). The CDR3 here is CATSSLQGWNQPQHF. DNA of the CDR3: TGTGCCACCAGCAGCTTACAGGGTTGGAATCAGCCCCAGCATTTT. Drawing the rest from reference TRBV15 and TRBJ1-5, the complete variable domain is DAMVIQNPRYQVTQFGKPVTLSCSQTLNHNVMYWYQQKSSQAPKLLFHYYDKDFNNEADTPDNFQSRRPNTSFCFLDIRSPGLGDTAMYLCATSSLQGWNQPQHFGDGTRLSIL.